Following are 20 T cell receptor beta chains from one sample sequenced in a study of T cell responses to AZD1222 COVID-19 vaccine. Assay used: immunoSEQ multiplex PCR; TCRdb lists only in-frame clones, some missing. This table holds about 220,000 clones, about 93% found once. The specimen comprised peripheral blood, sampled on day 0 of MenACWY control vaccination. All receptors come from an adult in good health.

The gene calls are TRBV12-3 or TRBV12-4 and TRBJ2-3, with 9 bases that match TRBD2. There are 13 residues in the CDR3. The trim removed 9 bases at V and 2 bases at J, leaving 3 bases unmatched. The CDR3 protein is CASLAGYTDTQYF. The CDR3 nucleotides are TGTGCCAGTCTAGCGGGGTACACAGATACGCAGTATTTT.

The rearrangement links TRBV3-1 (or the pseudogene TRBV3-2) to TRBJ2-1, with D unclear. This CDR3 spans 13 amino acids. V lost 1 base and J 7 bases, leaving 8 bases between the germline ends. Germline CDR1 is LGHDT and CDR2 is YNNKEL (reference sequence). In DNA, the CDR3 is TGTGCCAGCAGCCAAGCTAGTAGGAATGAGCAGTTCTTC. Protein sequence: CASSQASRNEQFF.

The gene calls are TRBV5-1 and TRBJ2-7, with D possibly matching TRBD1 (5 bases). V lost 2 bases and J 5 bases, leaving 17 bases between the germline ends. CDR1 is SGHRS, CDR2 YFSETQ, per germline. The CDR3 extends over 15 amino acids. CDR3: CASSFLSGQGHEQYF. The CDR3 DNA follows: TGCGCCAGCAGCTTTCTATCAGGGCAGGGCCACGAGCAGTACTTC.

V and J are TRBV2 and TRBJ2-3; D unresolved. The germline CDR1 and CDR2 sequences are SNHLY and FYNNEI. V lost 7 bases and J lost 1, with 6 bases in between. The CDR3 covers 12 residues. CDR3 sequence reads: CASTRGTDTQYF. The CDR3 DNA is TGTGCCAGCACTAGAGGCACAGATACGCAGTATTTT.

This chain uses TRBV30 with TRBJ1-5, with 7 bases fitting TRBD1. This CDR3 is built from 13 residues. V lost 2 bases and J lost 7; bases outside the gene matches: 5. Germline V gives CDR1 GTSNPN, CDR2 SVGIG (reference sequence). This CDR3 reads CAWSRDRQQPQHF. In nucleotides, the CDR3 is TGTGCCTGGAGTAGGGACAGACAGCAGCCCCAGCATTTT.

The chain carries TRBV7-2 and TRBJ2-1, with 14 bases that match TRBD2. The J segment lost 8 bases and the V segment lost 5 bases, leaving 8 bases of the junction unmatched. CDR1 and CDR2 (germline): SGHTA, FQGNSA. This CDR3 is 16 amino acids long. The CDR3 nucleotides read TGTGCCAGCAGCCGCCCCGGGACTAGCGGGGGCGATGAGCAGTTCTTC. Its protein is CASSRPGTSGGDEQFF.

V and J are TRBV6-5 and TRBJ1-1; 10 bases line up with TRBD1. CDR3 length: 15 amino acids. Looked up from germline, CDR1 is MNHEY and CDR2 is SVGAGI. J lost 4 bases, V lost 2 bases, and 4 bases had no gene match. As DNA, the CDR3 is TGTGCCAGCAGTTACGGGACAGGGGTGGGCACTGAAGCTTTCTTT. This sequence encodes CASSYGTGVGTEAFF.

The chain combines TRBV3-1 (or the pseudogene TRBV3-2) with TRBJ2-1; TRBD2 aligns across 7 bases. CDR3 size: 15 residues. The junction had 5 bases not matched to a gene; V was cut back by 4 bases and J by 2 bases. The V gene's germline CDR1 is LGHDT and CDR2 YNNKEL (reference sequence). CDR3 sequence reads: CASSLTSSPYNEQFF. Here the CDR3 DNA reads TGTGCCAGCAGCCTGACTAGCAGCCCCTACAATGAGCAGTTCTTC.

This chain connects TRBV4-3 to TRBJ1-1; possibly TRBD1 for D (6 bases). Trimming left V 2 bases short and J 4 bases short, with 14 bases between. The V gene's germline CDR1 is LGHNA and CDR2 YSLEER. This CDR3 is built from 15 residues. The CDR3 sequence is CASSQTQGGGTEAFF. The CDR3 DNA sequence: TGCGCCAGCAGCCAAACACAAGGGGGGGGCACTGAAGCTTTCTTT.

CDR3 region: CASSQDLDQETQYF. The CDR3 DNA reads as TGTGCCAGCAGCCAAGACCTGGACCAAGAGACCCAGTACTTC. The chain recombines TRBV3-1 (or the pseudogene TRBV3-2) with TRBJ2-5; D unclear. From germline, CDR1 is LGHDT and CDR2 YNNKEL (reference sequence). V was shortened by 0 bases and J by 0 bases, with 5 bases between the two germline ends. This CDR3 contains 14 residues.

This chain links TRBV3-1 (or the pseudogene TRBV3-2) with TRBJ2-7; D may match TRBD1 or TRBD2 (7 bases each). This CDR3 has 16 amino acids. The germline V and J ends were trimmed by 2 bases and 5 bases, with 19 bases remaining between them. The V gene's germline CDR1 is LGHDT and CDR2 YNNKEL (reference sequence). DNA for the CDR3: TGTGCCAGCAGCCAACGTCTCCAGGGGGGGGTCCACGAGCAGTACTTC. This encodes CASSQRLQGGVHEQYF.

This clone was observed a single time. The rearrangement uses TRBV19 and TRBJ1-1; D might be TRBD1 (5 bases). The CDR3 contains 15 residues. Germline V gene lookup returns CDR1 LNHDA and CDR2 SQIVND (reference sequence). Deletions cut 5 bases from V and 1 base from J, with 14 bases between. In DNA form, the CDR3 reads TGTGCCAGTAGTGATCCGGGACGGAGGAACACTGAAGCTTTCTTT. Its protein is CASSDPGRRNTEAFF. Based on the CDR3 plus reference TRBV19 and TRBJ1-1, the full variable domain is DGGITQSPKYLFRKEGQNVTLSCEQNLNHDAMYWYRQDPGQGLRLIYYSQIVNDFQKGDIAEGYSVSREKKESFPLTVTSAQKNPTAFYLCASSDPGRRNTEAFFGQGTRLTVV.

CDR3 sequence: CASTGQGNTEAFF. The CDR3 region has the DNA TGTGCCAGCACGGGACAGGGGAACACTGAAGCTTTCTTT. The chain has TRBV2 and TRBJ1-1; 9 bases are shared with TRBD1. V gave up 7 bases and J gave up 1 base; unmatched junction bases: 1. This CDR3 region has 13 residues. Germline CDR1 SNHLY, CDR2 FYNNEI.

CDR3 in amino acids: CASSSDRDYGYTF. As DNA, the CDR3 is TGTGCCAGCAGCTCGGACAGGGACTATGGCTACACCTTC. The chain carries TRBV7-2 and TRBJ1-2, with TRBD1 matching over 8 bases. Germline values: CDR1 SGHTA, CDR2 FQGNSA. Trimming removed 4 bases from V and 3 bases from J; junction bases left unmatched: 1. The CDR3 contains 13 residues.

The chain combines TRBV2 with TRBJ1-2, with D hard to call. The CDR3 has 13 residues. In germline, CDR1 is SNHLY, CDR2 FYNNEI. The ends were cut back, 4 bases at V and 4 bases at J, with 10 bases in the middle. CDR3 DNA sequence: TGTGCCAGCAGTGTCTGGAGGCCCTATGGCTACACCTTC. Its translation: CASSVWRPYGYTF.

V gene TRBV28 combines with J gene TRBJ1-2; TRBD1 might be the D (5 bases). The CDR3 loop spans 11 amino acids. Per germline, CDR1 MDHEN and CDR2 SYDVKM. V was trimmed by 6 bases and J by 4 bases, leaving 6 bases between them. The CDR3 sequence: CASRGTYGYTF. The CDR3 DNA follows: TGTGCCAGCAGGGGGACCTATGGCTACACCTTC.

V is TRBV10-1 and J is TRBJ1-2, with a weak D call TRBD1 (5 bases). V gave up 0 bases and J gave up 8 bases, with 13 bases separating them. Germline CDR1 WNHNN, CDR2 SYGVQD (reference sequence). The CDR3 is 14 amino acids. CDR3 coding DNA: TGCGCCAGCAGTGAGTCCAGGACAATTGGGGGCTACACCTTC. Translation gives CASSESRTIGGYTF.

The genes are TRBV24-1 and TRBJ2-1; tentatively, D is TRBD2 (6 bases). V was pared by 8 bases and J by 2 bases, with 12 bases between. The CDR3 is 14 amino acids. CDR1 and CDR2 (germline): KGHDR, SFDVKD. The CDR3 is CATTRGAPYNEQFF. The CDR3, as DNA: TGTGCCACCACTCGCGGGGCCCCCTACAATGAGCAGTTCTTC.

This rearrangement joins TRBV29-1 to TRBJ2-5; no firm D call. Germline V CDR1 and CDR2: SQVTM, ANQGSEA. CDR3 length equals 12 residues. The V end was cut by 7 bases, the J end by 4 bases, with 13 bases between. The CDR3 coding sequence is TGCAGCGCCCAGGACCGACCAGAGACCCAGTACTTC. Its protein is CSAQDRPETQYF.

V usage is TRBV19 and J usage is TRBJ2-7, with TRBD1 matching 8 bases. V lost 5 bases, J lost 4 bases, and 10 bases stayed unmatched. This CDR3 has 15 residues. Germline-derived CDR1 and CDR2 are LNHDA and SQIVND (reference sequence). The CDR3 DNA reads TGTGCCAGTAGTTTCCGGACAGGGATGCGGTACGAGCAGTACTTC. Translating gives CASSFRTGMRYEQYF.